This entry is about one T cell receptor beta chain. Its specificity is unknown. This sample was taken from a study of a mutant IDH1 vaccine in newly diagnosed glioma. Turning to the study itself: Treated patients, around 60% male and roughly 40% female, averaged about 40 years of age. Previous treatment comprised radiotherapy, temozolomide, or both, mostly both. Study results and limitations: A vaccine-induced immune response developed in roughly 95% of the patients.

As for time point: baseline, week 1 (first vaccination visit). Sample treatment: pre-vaccination baseline after standard-of-care therapy. New IDH1-mutant, ATRX-lost WHO grade 3 or 4 astrocytomas occurred in donors. Only in-frame clones appear in the TCRdb table, and some are missing; sequencing was by immunoSEQ multiplex PCR. The sample includes about 38,000 clones, roughly 90% of them seen just once. Trimming removed 4 bases from V and 0 bases from J, with 9 bases in between. The CDR3 runs to 14 residues. The germline V gene has CDR1 ENHRY and CDR2 SYGVKD. The receptor was isolated from a man younger than 30 with glioma. The chain links TRBV10-3 to TRBJ1-2; D gene ambiguous. Sequenced here: PBMCs, sampled from a glioma patient treated with radiotherapy, temozolomide or both. CDR3 loop: CAISGAGANYGYTF. As DNA, the CDR3 is TGTGCCATCAGTGGTGCGGGAGCTAACTATGGCTACACCTTC.